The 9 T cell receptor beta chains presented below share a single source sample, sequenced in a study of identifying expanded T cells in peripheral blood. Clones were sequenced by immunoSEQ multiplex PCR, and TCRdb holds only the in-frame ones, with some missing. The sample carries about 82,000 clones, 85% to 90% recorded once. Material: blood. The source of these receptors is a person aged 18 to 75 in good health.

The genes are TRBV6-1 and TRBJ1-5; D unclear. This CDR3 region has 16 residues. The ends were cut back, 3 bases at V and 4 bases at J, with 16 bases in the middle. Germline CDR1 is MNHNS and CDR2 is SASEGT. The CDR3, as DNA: TGTGCCAGCAGTGACGTCGGAGGGATGGGGAATCAGCCCCAGCATTTT. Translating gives CASSDVGGMGNQPQHF.

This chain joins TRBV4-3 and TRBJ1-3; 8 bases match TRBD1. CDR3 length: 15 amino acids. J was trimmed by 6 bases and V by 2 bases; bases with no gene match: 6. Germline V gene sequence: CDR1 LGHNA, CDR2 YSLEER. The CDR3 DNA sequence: TGCGCCAGCAGCCAATCCCACAGGGGGGAAAACACCATATATTTT. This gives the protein CASSQSHRGENTIYF.

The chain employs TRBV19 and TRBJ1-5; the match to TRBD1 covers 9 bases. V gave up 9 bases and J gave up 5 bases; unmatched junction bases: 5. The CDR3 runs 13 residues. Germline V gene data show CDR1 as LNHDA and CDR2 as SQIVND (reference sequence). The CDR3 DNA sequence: TGTGCCAGCCGGGACAGGGACTATCAGCCCCAGCATTTT. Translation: CASRDRDYQPQHF.

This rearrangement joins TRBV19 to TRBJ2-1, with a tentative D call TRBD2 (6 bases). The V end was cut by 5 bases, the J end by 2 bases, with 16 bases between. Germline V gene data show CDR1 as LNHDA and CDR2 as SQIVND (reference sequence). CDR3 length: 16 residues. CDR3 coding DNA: TGTGCCAGTAGTCCTCGAGCGGGTTCCACCTACAATGAGCAGTTCTTC. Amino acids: CASSPRAGSTYNEQFF.

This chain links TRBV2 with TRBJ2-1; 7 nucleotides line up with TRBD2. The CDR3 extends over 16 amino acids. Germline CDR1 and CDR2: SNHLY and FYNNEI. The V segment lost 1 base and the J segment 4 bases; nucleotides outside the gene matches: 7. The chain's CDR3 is CASSEGRETAYNEQFF. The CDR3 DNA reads TGTGCCAGCAGTGAAGGGCGGGAGACCGCTTACAATGAGCAGTTCTTC.

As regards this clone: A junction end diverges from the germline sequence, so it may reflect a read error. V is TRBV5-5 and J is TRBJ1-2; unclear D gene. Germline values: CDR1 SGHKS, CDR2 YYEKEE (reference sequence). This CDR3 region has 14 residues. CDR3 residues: CASSQDTMAYGYTF. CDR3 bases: TGCGCCAGCAGCCAAGATACTATGGCCTATGGCTACACCTTC.

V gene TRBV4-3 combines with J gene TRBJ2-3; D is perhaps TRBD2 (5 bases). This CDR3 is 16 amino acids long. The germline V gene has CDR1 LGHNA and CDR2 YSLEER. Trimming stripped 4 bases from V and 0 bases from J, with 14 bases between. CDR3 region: CASSPMAGKSTDTQYF. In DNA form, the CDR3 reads TGCGCCAGCAGCCCCATGGCCGGGAAGAGCACAGATACGCAGTATTTT.

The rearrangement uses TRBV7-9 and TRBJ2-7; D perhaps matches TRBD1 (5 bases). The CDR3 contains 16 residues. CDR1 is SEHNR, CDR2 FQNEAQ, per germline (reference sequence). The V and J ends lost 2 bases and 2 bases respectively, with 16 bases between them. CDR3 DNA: TGTGCCAGCAGCTTACTTTCTTCAGGGTTTACCTACGAGCAGTACTTC. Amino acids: CASSLLSSGFTYEQYF.

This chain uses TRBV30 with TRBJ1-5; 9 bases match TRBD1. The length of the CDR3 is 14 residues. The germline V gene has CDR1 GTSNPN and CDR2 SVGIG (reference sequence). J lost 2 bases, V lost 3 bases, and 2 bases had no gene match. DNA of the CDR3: TGTGCCTGGAGCAGACAGGGGGGCAATCAGCCCCAGCATTTT. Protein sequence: CAWSRQGGNQPQHF.